One and the same sample provided the 14 T cell receptor beta chains below, sequenced in a study of blood T cell repertoires in COVID-19. Repertoires were generated with immunoSEQ multiplex PCR, while TCRdb's copy carries only in-frame clones and drops some. The data hold fewer than 80,000 clones, with around 84% observed a single time. Specimen: peripheral blood. All receptors derive from a man aged 65 to 79 with acute or convalescent COVID-19.

The table lists this clone with a count of one. The CDR3 sequence: CAISAPGGYEQYF. The CDR3 DNA reads as TGTGCCATCAGCGCCCCAGGGGGGTACGAGCAGTACTTC. The chain employs TRBV10-3 and TRBJ2-7; TRBD1 might be the D (7 bases). Trimming cost V 6 bases and J 4 bases, with 13 bases left between them. This CDR3 is 13 amino acids long. From germline, CDR1 is ENHRY and CDR2 SYGVKD.

The chain is built from TRBV28 and TRBJ1-4; maybe TRBD1 (5 bases). Trimming stripped 6 bases from V and 8 bases from J, with 13 bases between. This CDR3 is built from 13 residues. In germline, CDR1 is MDHEN, CDR2 SYDVKM. In DNA, the CDR3 is TGTGCCAGCAGCCGGGGACTACAGGAAAAACTGTTTTTT. It specifies CASSRGLQEKLFF.

The genes are TRBV5-4 and TRBJ1-1; D gene uncertain. The CDR3 spans 15 residues. CDR1 and CDR2 from the germline V gene are SGHNT and YYREEE (reference sequence). V was cut by 5 bases and J by 5 bases, with 19 bases left in between. CDR3 protein: CASSPERAGGTEAFF. The CDR3 DNA is TGTGCCAGCAGTCCTGAACGGGCGGGAGGGACTGAAGCTTTCTTT.

The V gene is TRBV5-1, the J gene TRBJ2-1, with D perhaps matching TRBD2 (6 bases). The CDR3 spans 13 residues. V was trimmed by 4 bases and J by 8 bases, leaving 13 bases between them. Germline V lookup: CDR1 SGHRS, CDR2 YFSETQ. The CDR3 spells CASSRDSRYEQFF. CDR3 nucleotide sequence: TGCGCCAGCAGCCGGGACTCCCGGTATGAGCAGTTCTTC.

The chain is built from TRBV19 and TRBJ1-2; D may be TRBD1 (5 bases). Germline-derived CDR1 and CDR2 are LNHDA and SQIVND (reference sequence). This CDR3 is built from 13 residues. Trimming removed 11 bases from V and 4 bases from J, with 17 bases in between. The CDR3 coding sequence is TGTGCCGGGTCGGGCAGGGAAGGCTATGGCTACACCTTC. As protein: CAGSGREGYGYTF.

This clone was picked up a small number of times. In nucleotides, the CDR3 is TGCGCCAGCAGCCCCACAGGGGGTCCAGATTCACCCCTCCACTTT. Translation gives CASSPTGGPDSPLHF. The chain carries TRBV5-1 and TRBJ1-6, with 8 bases identical to TRBD1. The CDR3 spans 15 residues. The J segment lost 8 bases and the V segment lost 4 bases, leaving 8 bases of the junction unmatched. CDR1 and CDR2 from the germline V gene are SGHRS and YFSETQ.

This rearrangement joins TRBV6-5 to TRBJ1-2; maybe TRBD1 (6 bases). V lost 6 bases, J lost 8 bases, and 22 bases lay in between. The CDR3 length is 15 residues. The germline V gene encodes CDR1 MNHEY and CDR2 SVGAGI. In DNA, the CDR3 is TGTGCCAGCAGCCCCGGCCTGGGGGCACGGGAAGGCTACACCTTC. Amino acid sequence: CASSPGLGAREGYTF.

This clone appeared a few times. V usage is TRBV24-1 and J usage is TRBJ2-2; a weak D match, TRBD2 (5 bases). The CDR3 runs to 18 residues. V lost 2 bases and J 4 bases, leaving 19 bases between the germline ends. Germline V CDR1 and CDR2: KGHDR, SFDVKD. The CDR3 nucleotides read TGTGCCACCAGTGATTCCACTCCCGAGGGCGTTATCACCGGGGAGCTGTTTTTT. Translating it yields CATSDSTPEGVITGELFF.

The V gene is TRBV6-6, the J gene TRBJ2-7; TRBD1 matches 7 bases. The V and J ends lost 7 bases and 2 bases, in that order; junction bases with no gene match: 8. CDR1 and CDR2 (germline): MNHNY, SVGAGI (reference sequence). CDR3 length equals 14 residues. CDR3 bases: TGTGCCAGCAATTTAGGGGGCGATCCCTACGAGCAGTACTTC. It yields the protein CASNLGGDPYEQYF.

V usage is TRBV29-1 and J usage is TRBJ1-1; D is possibly TRBD1 (5 bases). Looked up from germline, CDR1 is SQVTM and CDR2 is ANQGSEA. The CDR3 length is 12 residues. Trimming shortened V by 7 bases and J by 5 bases, and 14 bases separated the two germline ends. Here the CDR3 reads CSGGSGGTEAFF. In DNA form, the CDR3 reads TGCAGCGGAGGATCCGGGGGGACTGAAGCTTTCTTT.

CDR3 protein: CASSPHRVMNTEAFF. CDR3 nucleotide sequence: TGTGCCAGCAGCCCCCACAGGGTGATGAACACTGAAGCTTTCTTT. The rearrangement joins TRBV9 to TRBJ1-1; possibly TRBD1 for D (6 bases). The CDR3 contains 15 residues. V lost 4 bases and J lost 0, with 13 bases in between. In germline, CDR1 is SGDLS, CDR2 YYNGEE.

This sequence joins TRBV30 and TRBJ1-4; D perhaps matches TRBD1 (6 bases). CDR1 is GTSNPN and CDR2 is SVGIG in the germline V gene (reference sequence). CDR3 length equals 12 residues. The CDR3 protein is CAFAGAGEKLFF. DNA for the CDR3: TGTGCTTTTGCGGGGGCGGGTGAAAAACTGTTTTTT.

The CDR3 region has the DNA TGTGCCAGCATCTTCGGGACTAGCGGCATCTACGAGCAGTACTTC. This gives the protein CASIFGTSGIYEQYF. The chain employs TRBV28 and TRBJ2-7; 11 nucleotides line up with TRBD2. Germline CDR1 is MDHEN and CDR2 is SYDVKM. The CDR3 runs to 15 residues. The junction had 8 bases not matched to a gene; V was cut back by 7 bases and J by 3 bases.

The V and J genes are TRBV3-1 (or the pseudogene TRBV3-2) and TRBJ2-7, with 11 positions matching TRBD2. CDR1 is LGHDT and CDR2 is YNNKEL in the germline V gene (reference sequence). After removal of 0 bases from V and 6 bases from J, the junction contained 4 bases not matched to a gene. The CDR3 has 15 amino acids. CDR3 sequence reads: CASSQELAGVGEQYF. CDR3 bases: TGTGCCAGCAGCCAAGAACTAGCGGGAGTAGGCGAGCAGTACTTC.